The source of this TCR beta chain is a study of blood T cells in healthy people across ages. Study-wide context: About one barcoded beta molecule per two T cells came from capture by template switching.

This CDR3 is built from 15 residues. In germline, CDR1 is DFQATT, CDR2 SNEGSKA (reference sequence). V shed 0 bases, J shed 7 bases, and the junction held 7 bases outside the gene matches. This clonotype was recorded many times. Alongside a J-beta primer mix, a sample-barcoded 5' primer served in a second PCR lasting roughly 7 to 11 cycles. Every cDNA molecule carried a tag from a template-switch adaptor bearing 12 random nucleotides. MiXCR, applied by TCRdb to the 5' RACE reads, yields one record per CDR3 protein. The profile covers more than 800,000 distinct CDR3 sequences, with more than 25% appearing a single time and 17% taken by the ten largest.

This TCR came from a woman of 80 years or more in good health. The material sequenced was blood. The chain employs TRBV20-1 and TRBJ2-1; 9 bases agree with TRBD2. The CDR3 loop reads CSARDSGGYLNEQFF. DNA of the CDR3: TGCAGTGCTAGAGATAGCGGGGGTTACCTAAATGAGCAGTTCTTC.